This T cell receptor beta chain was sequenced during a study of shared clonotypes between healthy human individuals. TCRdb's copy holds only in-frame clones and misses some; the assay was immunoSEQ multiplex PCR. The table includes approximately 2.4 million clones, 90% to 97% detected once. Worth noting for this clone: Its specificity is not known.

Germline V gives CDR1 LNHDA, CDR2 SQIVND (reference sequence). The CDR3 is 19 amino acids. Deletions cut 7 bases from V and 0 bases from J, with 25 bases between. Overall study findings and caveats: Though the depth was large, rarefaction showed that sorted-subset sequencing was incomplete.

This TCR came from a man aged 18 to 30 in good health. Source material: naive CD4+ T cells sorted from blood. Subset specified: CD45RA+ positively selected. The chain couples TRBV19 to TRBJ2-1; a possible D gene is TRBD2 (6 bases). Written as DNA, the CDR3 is TGTGCCAGTACCTCGGCCGGGAGAACAGAGGGGTCCTCCTACAATGAGCAGTTCTTC. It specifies CASTSAGRTEGSSYNEQFF.